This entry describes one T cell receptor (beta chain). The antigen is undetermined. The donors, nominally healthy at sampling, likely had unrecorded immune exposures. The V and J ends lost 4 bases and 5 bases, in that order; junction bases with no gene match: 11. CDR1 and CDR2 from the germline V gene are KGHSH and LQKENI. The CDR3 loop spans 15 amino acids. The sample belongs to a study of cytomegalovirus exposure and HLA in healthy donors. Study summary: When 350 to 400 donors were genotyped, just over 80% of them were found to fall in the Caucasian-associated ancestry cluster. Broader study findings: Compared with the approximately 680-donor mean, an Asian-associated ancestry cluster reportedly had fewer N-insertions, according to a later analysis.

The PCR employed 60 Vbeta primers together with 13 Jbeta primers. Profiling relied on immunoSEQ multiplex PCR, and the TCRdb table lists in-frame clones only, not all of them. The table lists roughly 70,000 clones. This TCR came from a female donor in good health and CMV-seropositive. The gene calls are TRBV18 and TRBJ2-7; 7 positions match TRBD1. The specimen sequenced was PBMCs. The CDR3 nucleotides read TGTGCCAGCTCACTCTCAGGGGGAAGTCGGGACGAGCAGTACTTC. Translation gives CASSLSGGSRDEQYF.